This TCR beta chain appears in the sequencing data of a study of breast tumors, draining lymph nodes, adjacent tissues. Axillary draining lymph nodes of breast cancer patients supplied the node samples. A remark on this clonotype: As yet, its antigen is unknown.

TCRdb recomputed calls from the multiplex PCR reads with MiXCR, one row per CDR3 protein. The data hold 150,000 to 200,000 distinct CDR3 sequences, with roughly a third observed a single time. Study results and limitations: The data were judged consistent with most tumor T cells coming from lymph node and expanding in tumor. Tumor TCR diversity was below lymph nodes but above nontumor tissue.

The CDR3 sequence is 13 residues long. Trimming pared 7 bases from V and 4 bases from J, leaving 11 bases between. In germline, CDR1 is MNHNY, CDR2 SVGAGI (reference sequence). The V gene is TRBV6-6, the J gene TRBJ1-3; weak D call: TRBD1 (5 bases). This TCR derives from a female donor with breast cancer. Some clones in this sample may be carry-over from other donors' samples. Sequencing was done on a sample of axillary lymph node tissue. The chain's CDR3 is CASIQGRGNTIYF. CDR3 DNA: TGTGCCAGCATTCAGGGTCGCGGAAACACCATATATTTT.